The present entry profiles one T cell receptor beta chain with its context. The clone's antigen remains unknown. The conserved phenylalanine or tryptophan is not found at the CDR3 terminus, so this likely reflects a read error. This sample was included in a study of Graves' ophthalmopathy and Graves' hyperthyroidism (dated by TCRdb to the late 2010s). Study-wide context: Peripheral blood was collected before any treatment was given, at the time of initial diagnosis. In total, 120 to 150 blood samples were TCR-sequenced: approximately 42 ophthalmopathy, under 85 hyperthyroidism and some 17 hyperthyroidism-to-ophthalmopathy patients. For training and testing, the 110 or so patients in the discovery cohort were randomly divided in a 7:3 ratio. In about 6 hyperthyroidism patients, T-cell repertoires of thyroid tissue and blood were compared. After sampling, hyperthyroidism patients received methimazole starting at 30 mg daily, and ophthalmopathy patients received high-dose intravenous methylprednisolone. An independent validation cohort was composed of about 20 hyperthyroidism patients and roughly 16 patients who later progressed from hyperthyroidism to ophthalmopathy. To explore V-J signatures distinguishing ophthalmopathy from hyperthyroidism, a discovery set of about a hundred patients (about 43 ophthalmopathy, over 55 stable hyperthyroidism) was enrolled. The study used TCR beta repertoire signatures to distinguish Graves' ophthalmopathy from Graves' hyperthyroidism and to predict progression to ophthalmopathy. Overall study outcomes, separate from this receptor: Among expanded thyroid clonotypes with frequency above 0.001, most also showed up in blood, which suggests that blood repertoires may reflect the thyroid immune response. In validation, the model predicted ophthalmopathy progression with 70.59% sensitivity and roughly 72% specificity; some 13 predicted patients were CT-confirmed with GO in a median of roughly 6.8 months. In cross-validation, the 13-signature model distinguished ophthalmopathy from stable hyperthyroidism with about 90% sensitivity and approximately 81% specificity, and in the test set the corresponding values were around 78% and 73%. Sample size was not statistically predetermined, and group allocation was not concealed from the investigators.

For repertoire sequencing, TCR beta CDR3 regions were amplified from RNA transcripts. A first-round RT-PCR used HTBI primers with the Qiagen OneStep RT-PCR kit, followed by a second-round multiplex PCR, size selection and purification. The libraries underwent paired-end sequencing with 100 bp reads on an Illumina HiSeq2000. In the source study's methods: SOAPnuke was used to process the reads, removing any read that contained adapters or uncalled bases, had a mean Phred below 15, or lacked an exact match to the constant primer or identifier. COPE v1.2.5 was used to merge the high-quality paired reads. Unique nucleotide sequences were defined as clonotypes and aligned to IMGT TRB V, D and J references using MiTCR v1.1. Only V-J combinations with frequency above 0.0001 were analysed, covering approximately 99% of repertoires. For each V-J combination, a TCR clonal expansion and chaos score was defined as the ratio of F50 clonal expansion to chaos observed in the TCRdist matrix. Welch's t-statistics and random forest were used to reduce the features to about 14 V-J combinations, which were then used as input to a naive Bayes classifier. The Morisita-Horn index was used to measure how similar the thyroid and blood repertoires were. Clones were called with MiXCR by TCRdb after fastp trimmed the public reads at Q25, and only in-frame beta chains were retained. Each record represents a unique CDR3 protein, reported with the most common genes and DNA among its rows. These V and J calls originate from TCRdb's pipeline instead of the authors' own analysis. Recorded for this sample are a few hundred thousand distinct CDR3 sequences; 15% to 17% of them occurred a single time. Roughly 7% of the sample goes to the ten largest clones.

V drops 1 base and J drops 1 base, leaving 4 bases in between. The CDR3 extends over 13 residues, inclusive of both ends. The only DNA kept is the CDR3, 39 bases in frame from the first base. The germline V gene (reference sequence) supplies CDR1 SEHNR and CDR2 FQNEAQ. Hyperthyroidism was considered stable if no progression to ophthalmopathy occurred within 18 months of follow-up. The hyperthyroidism patients were 18 to 65 years old and newly diagnosed, with a disease duration of less than 2 months. Patients with other autoimmune diseases, uncontrolled infections, pregnancy or lactation were excluded. Clinical symptoms, serum thyroxine, TRAb, thyroid ultrasound and orbital computed tomography formed the basis of the diagnosis. Ficoll-Paque density gradient centrifugation was used to isolate PBMCs from approximately 10 ml of fresh peripheral blood. Total RNA was extracted using Trizol reagent, and RNA quality was checked on an Agilent 2100 Bioanalyzer.

The receptor comes from a woman between 18 and 30 years old with stable Graves' hyperthyroidism. Donor details come from another sample of the same person, matched by shared clones. The V and J segments used are TRBV7-9 and TRBJ1-1, with the D gene too uncertain to name. The specimen sequenced was peripheral blood. The nucleotide sequence reads TGTGCCAGCAGCTTAGACACGAACACTGAAGCTTTCGTT. Its amino acids are CASSLDTNTEAFV.